The rows below give T cell receptor beta chains drawn from one sample of a study of blood T cell repertoires in COVID-19. Profiled with immunoSEQ multiplex PCR; TCRdb holds only in-frame clones, not every one. The table has more than 3,500 clones, about 89% seen once. The material sequenced was peripheral blood. The source of these receptors is a middle-aged man with active COVID-19. CDR3s include the opening cysteine and the closing phenylalanine or tryptophan. A D gene is named only where the DNA matches it firmly. Some rows have no size entry. The others give once, few or many, or a class for an expanded clone.

d_call clone_size j_call v_call cdr3_nt cdr3_aa
- few TRBJ2-3 TRBV6-2/TRBV6-3 TGTGCCAGCAGTTACCCACCTAATACGCAGTATTTT CASSYPPNTQYF
- - TRBJ2-7 TRBV19 TGTGCCAGTAGTATCGACAACTCCTACGAGCAGTACTTC CASSIDNSYEQYF
- - TRBJ1-5 TRBV2 TGTGCCAGCAGGAGAGGCAATCAGCCCCAGCATTTT CASRRGNQPQHF
TRBD2 - TRBJ2-3 TRBV7-7 TGTGCTAGCAGCTTAGGACTAGGACTGGGGGATACGCAGTATTTT CASSLGLGLGDTQYF
- - TRBJ2-7 TRBV25-1 TGTGCCAGCAGTGATTGGGGCGCACACTCCTACGAGCAGTACTTC CASSDWGAHSYEQYF
TRBD2 once TRBJ2-7 TRBV6-2/TRBV6-3 TGTGCCAGCAGTTACCTTTCTGTGCCTAGCGGGGGATACGAGCAGTACTTC CASSYLSVPSGGYEQYF
- - TRBJ2-3 TRBV6-2/TRBV6-3 TGTGCCAGCAGTTTCCCCCGGGGGAACGCAGATACGCAGTATTTT CASSFPRGNADTQYF
- - TRBJ2-7 TRBV20-1 TGCAGTGCTAGTCGTCCCCGAGGGATCTACGAGCAGTACTTC CSASRPRGIYEQYF
TRBD2 - TRBJ2-3 TRBV6-2/TRBV6-3 TGTGCCAGCAGTCGAACCGGGACTAGCGGTCATGGGCAGTATTTT CASSRTGTSGHGQYF
- - TRBJ2-2 TRBV3-1/TRBV3-2 TGTGCCAGCAGCCATCGGGTAGGGGTGGCCGGGGAGCTGTTTTTT CASSHRVGVAGELFF
- - TRBJ2-6 TRBV7-2 TGTGCCAGCAGCTTAGTCCGTTTCTCTGGGGCCAACGTCCTGACTTTC CASSLVRFSGANVLTF
TRBD2 - TRBJ2-5 TRBV7-8 TGTGCCAGCAGCTTAGAGCTAGCGGGAGGGGACCAAGAGACCCAGTACTTC CASSLELAGGDQETQYF
- - TRBJ2-7 TRBV10-3 TGTGCCATCAACCGACAGCCACCCGGCGAGCAGTACTTC CAINRQPPGEQYF
- once TRBJ2-3 TRBV4-3 TGCGCCAGCAGCCAAGAGGCTAGCGTACCCCAGCCCACAGATACGCAGTATTTT CASSQEASVPQPTDTQYF
TRBD2 - TRBJ2-3 TRBV11-3 TGTGCCAGCAGCTCGGGACTAGCAAGAGATACGCAGTATTTT CASSSGLARDTQYF
- - TRBJ2-7 TRBV28 TGTGCCAGCAGTTTATGGCAGGGTAATTACGAGCAGTACTTC CASSLWQGNYEQYF
TRBD1 - TRBJ1-1 TRBV28 TGTGCCAGCAGTTCAGCACAGGGGGCGCACACTGAAGCTTTCTTT CASSSAQGAHTEAFF
- - TRBJ2-7 TRBV18 TGTGCCAGCTCACCACTAGCGGACGCTCGTTACGAGCAGTACTTC CASSPLADARYEQYF
- once TRBJ2-1 TRBV7-3 TGTGCCAGCAGCTTATCGGACAGACGGGAGCAGTTCTTC CASSLSDRREQFF
TRBD1 - TRBJ1-1 TRBV6-2/TRBV6-3 TGTGCCAGCAGTTGGGACAGGGTGGGCACTGAAGCTTTCTTT CASSWDRVGTEAFF
- - TRBJ1-2 TRBV19 TGTGCCACTGAAAGGGGACTCTATGGCTACACCTTC CATERGLYGYTF
TRBD1 - TRBJ2-2 TRBV7-2 TGTGCCAGCAGCCCGGCCCCCACAGGGGCCGGGGAGCTGTTTTTT CASSPAPTGAGELFF
- once TRBJ2-2 TRBV6-5 TGTGCCAGCTCCAGGGCGTACGGGGAGCTGTTTTTT CASSRAYGELFF
- - TRBJ2-2 TRBV2 TGTGCCAGCAGTGAAGTCCGCGGCACCGGGGAGCTGTTTTTT CASSEVRGTGELFF
TRBD2 - TRBJ2-5 TRBV9 TGTGCCAGCAGCGAAACTAGCGGACCTACCCAGACCCAGTACTTC CASSETSGPTQTQYF
TRBD2 - TRBJ2-3 TRBV27 TGTGCCAGCAGTTTAGGGGCTAGCGGAGCCACAGATACGCAGTATTTT CASSLGASGATDTQYF
TRBD1 - TRBJ2-7 TRBV6-1 TGTGCCAGCAGTGAAGCGCCTGACAGGGGGTACGAGCAGTACTTC CASSEAPDRGYEQYF
TRBD1 - TRBJ1-1 TRBV29-1 TGCAGCGTTCTACCTGGACAGGCGCCTGAAGCTTTCTTT CSVLPGQAPEAFF
TRBD1 - TRBJ1-5 TRBV7-6 TGTGCCAGCAGCTTATTAGGAGGGGGCGGTCAGCCCCAGCATTTT CASSLLGGGGQPQHF
- - TRBJ2-1 TRBV19 TGTGCCAGTAGTAGGGGGGTTGAGCAGTTCTTC CASSRGVEQFF
- - TRBJ1-2 TRBV5-6 TGTGCCAGCAGCCAGAATGAGGTCTATGGCTACACCTTC CASSQNEVYGYTF
TRBD2 - TRBJ2-1 TRBV28 TGTGCCAGCAGCCTCCTTGGACTAGCGGGAGGGCCCAATGAGCAGTTCTTC CASSLLGLAGGPNEQFF
TRBD2 - TRBJ2-1 TRBV10-3 TGTGCCATCAGCGCCCCTAGCGGCTCCTACAATGAGCAGTTCTTC CAISAPSGSYNEQFF
TRBD1 - TRBJ1-2 TRBV19 TGTGCCAGTATCAGCCCCGGGACAGGGGGTGCGTATGGCTACACCTTC CASISPGTGGAYGYTF
- - TRBJ2-5 TRBV5-1 TGCGCCAGCAGCATTACAGGGTTGGAGACCCAGTACTTC CASSITGLETQYF
TRBD2 - TRBJ2-3 TRBV3-1/TRBV3-2 TGTGCCAGCAGCCTGACTGGACTAGCGGAGAGCACAGATACGCAGTATTTT CASSLTGLAESTDTQYF
TRBD1 few TRBJ2-7 TRBV7-9 TGTGCCAGCAGCTCCCAGCGGACAGGGATCTACGAGCAGTACTTC CASSSQRTGIYEQYF
TRBD2 - TRBJ2-2 TRBV2 TGTGCCAGCAGGACTAGCGGGAGTCAGTACACCGGGGAGCTGTTTTTT CASRTSGSQYTGELFF
- - TRBJ2-6 TRBV6-4 TGTGCCAGCAGTGAGGACAGCTCTGGGGCCAACGTCCTGACTTTC CASSEDSSGANVLTF
- - TRBJ1-2 TRBV25-1 TGTGCCAGCAGTGAATCTGAGGGCGGTGGCTACACCTTC CASSESEGGGYTF
TRBD1 - TRBJ2-5 TRBV2 TGTGCCAGCCTCTGGACAGGGGAGATCCAAGAGACCCAGTACTTC CASLWTGEIQETQYF
TRBD2 - TRBJ2-7 TRBV28 TGTGCCAGCAGCCTCTCGTCACTAGCGGGAGTGGGAACCTACGAGCAGTACTTC CASSLSSLAGVGTYEQYF
- - TRBJ2-3 TRBV10-3 TGTGCCATCAGCCCGGGAGCTTCAGATACGCAGTATTTT CAISPGASDTQYF
TRBD2 - TRBJ2-1 TRBV9 TGTGCCAGCAGCCAAACTAGCGGGAGGGGCTCCTACAATGAGCAGTTCTTC CASSQTSGRGSYNEQFF
TRBD1 - TRBJ2-1 TRBV27 TGTGCCAGCAGTCCCCGACAGGGGAGCAATGAGCAGTTCTTC CASSPRQGSNEQFF
- - TRBJ2-5 TRBV28 TGTGCCAGCAGTTTAATCGGAGGGGAAGAGACCCAGTACTTC CASSLIGGEETQYF
- - TRBJ2-1 TRBV28 TGTGCCAGCATCGAATGGGGGCAGGGGAAGGACAATGAGCAGTTCTTC CASIEWGQGKDNEQFF
TRBD2 - TRBJ2-5 TRBV10-2 TGCGCCAGCAGGACTTTAGCGGGAGAAGAGACCCAGTACTTC CASRTLAGEETQYF
- - TRBJ2-2 TRBV7-3 TGTGCCAGCAGCTTAGTAGGCACTAGGAACACCGGGGAGCTGTTTTTT CASSLVGTRNTGELFF
TRBD1 - TRBJ1-2 TRBV5-1 TGCGCCAGCGGATTCCAAGGGACAGGAGACTATGGCTACACCTTC CASGFQGTGDYGYTF
TRBD1 - TRBJ1-2 TRBV19 TGTGCCAGTAGTCGCCGCGACAGGGACCATCTCCACGGCTACACCTTC CASSRRDRDHLHGYTF
- once TRBJ1-6 TRBV2 TGTGCCAGCAGTGCAATGACAGGAGCTAATTCACCCCTCCACTTT CASSAMTGANSPLHF
TRBD1 - TRBJ2-7 TRBV5-1 TGCGCCAGCAGCTTCCGGACAGGATACTCCTACGAGCAGTACTTC CASSFRTGYSYEQYF
- - TRBJ2-2 TRBV19 TGTGCCAGTAGTATTTTAGGGGCGGCGAACACCGGGGAGCTGTTTTTT CASSILGAANTGELFF
- once TRBJ1-1 TRBV7-2 TGTGCCAGCAGCTCCAGGGTGAACACTGAAGCTTTCTTT CASSSRVNTEAFF
- - TRBJ2-5 TRBV5-6 TGTGCCAGCAGCTTGCTCCGGGGTGGAGAGACCCAGTACTTC CASSLLRGGETQYF